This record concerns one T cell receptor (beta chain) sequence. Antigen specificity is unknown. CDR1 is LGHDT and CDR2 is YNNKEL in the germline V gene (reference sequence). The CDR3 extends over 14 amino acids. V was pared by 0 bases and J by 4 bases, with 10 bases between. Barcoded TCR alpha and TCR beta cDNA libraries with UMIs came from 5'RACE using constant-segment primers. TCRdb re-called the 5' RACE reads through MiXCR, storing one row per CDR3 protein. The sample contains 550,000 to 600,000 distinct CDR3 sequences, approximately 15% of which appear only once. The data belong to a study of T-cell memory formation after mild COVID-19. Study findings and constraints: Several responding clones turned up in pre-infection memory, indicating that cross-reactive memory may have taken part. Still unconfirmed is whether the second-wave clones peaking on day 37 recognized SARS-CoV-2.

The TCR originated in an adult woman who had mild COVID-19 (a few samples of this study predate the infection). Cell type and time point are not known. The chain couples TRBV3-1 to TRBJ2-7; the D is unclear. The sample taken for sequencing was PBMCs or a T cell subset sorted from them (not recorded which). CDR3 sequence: CASSQDSRVYEQYF. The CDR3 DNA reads TGTGCCAGCAGCCAAGATAGTCGGGTATACGAGCAGTACTTC.